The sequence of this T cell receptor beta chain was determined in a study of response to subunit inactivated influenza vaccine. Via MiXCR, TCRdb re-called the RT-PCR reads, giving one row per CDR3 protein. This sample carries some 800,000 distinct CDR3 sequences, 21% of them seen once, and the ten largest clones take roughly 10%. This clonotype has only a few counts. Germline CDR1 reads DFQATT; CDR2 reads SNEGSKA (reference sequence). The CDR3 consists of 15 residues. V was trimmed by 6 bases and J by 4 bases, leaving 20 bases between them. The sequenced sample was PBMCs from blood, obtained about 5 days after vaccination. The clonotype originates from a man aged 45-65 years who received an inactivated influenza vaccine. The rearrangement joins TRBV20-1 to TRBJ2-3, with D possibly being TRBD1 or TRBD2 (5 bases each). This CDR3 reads CSALKRAGTADTQYF. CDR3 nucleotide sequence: TGCAGTGCCTTGAAAAGGGCAGGGACCGCAGATACGCAGTATTTT.